This T cell receptor (beta chain) was recorded in a study of early stage breast cancer tumors. Study findings and constraints: Compared with adjacent normal breast, tumors showed around 2.7-fold denser, more clonal T cells.

Trimming took 10 bases from V and 1 from J; bases not matched to a gene: 8. CDR1 is LNHDA and CDR2 is SQIVND in the germline V gene (reference sequence). The length of the CDR3 is 14 residues. About this clone itself: Its antigen is undetermined.

Measured with immunoSEQ multiplex PCR; TCRdb has only the in-frame clones, and not every one. The sample lists 30,000 or so clones, around 75% seen once, with roughly 4.5% in the top ten. This clonotype was obtained from a person aged 40 to 49 with breast cancer. The chain employs TRBV19 and TRBJ1-1; 8 nucleotides align to TRBD1. Sequenced material: blood. CDR3 nucleotides: TGTGCCACTGCGGGACAGGTGTCGAACACTGAAGCTTTCTTT. Its translation is CATAGQVSNTEAFF.